This T cell receptor (beta chain) came from a study of PD-1 blockade in classical Hodgkin lymphoma. The overall study: Nivolumab was given intravenously to patients at 3 mg/kg every 2 weeks.

Turning to this clone: The antigen is unknown.

J gave up 8 bases and V 7 bases, and 10 bases lay outside the gene matches. CDR3 length equals 15 residues. The germline V gene has CDR1 PRHDT and CDR2 FYEKMQ (reference sequence). The table came from immunoSEQ multiplex PCR; TCRdb's copy has only in-frame clones and leaves some out. The data hold under 60,000 clones, with 73% observed a single time. Brentuximab vedotin exposure varied, and every patient relapsed after autologous stem cell transplantation. Notes on the study in general: Newly diagnosed patients were reported to start with lower TCR diversity than healthy donors.

The rearrangement uses TRBV13 and TRBJ1-6; the match to TRBD1 covers 8 bases. Sample: peripheral blood mononuclear cells (PBMCs), taken at baseline. This sequence originates from a human donor with classical Hodgkin lymphoma. Here the CDR3 DNA reads TGTGCCAGCAAAATTCTTATACAGGGGGATTCACCCCTCCACTTT. It is translated as CASKILIQGDSPLHF.